A single sample gave rise to the 16 T cell receptor beta chains below, sequenced in a study of cytomegalovirus exposure and HLA in healthy donors (dated by TCRdb to 2016 to 2017). Libraries were prepared through the immunoSEQ multiplex PCR assay. In its TCRdb copy, this immuneACCESS table keeps in-frame sequences only and misses some clones. Where compared with another copy, unresolved V genes explain less than half of these, and the others have no known cause. Within this sample are fewer than 150,000 clones, with 75% to 90% of them counted one time only. The biggest ten clones account for 4.4% of the sample. Sequenced input: PBMCs. The receptors shown here come from a man younger than 30 in good health and CMV-seropositive.

The rearrangement links TRBV7-9 to TRBJ2-1; 8 bases agree with TRBD1. V shed 1 base and J 8 bases; nucleotides not matched to a gene: 4. CDR1 and CDR2 (germline): SEHNR, FQNEAQ (reference sequence). The CDR3 has 14 amino acids. This CDR3 reads CASSLGQGAYEQFF. The DNA for the CDR3 is TGTGCCAGCAGCTTAGGGCAGGGGGCTTATGAGCAGTTCTTC.

This chain joins TRBV4-2 and TRBJ1-5; possibly TRBD1 for D (5 bases). Looked up from germline, CDR1 is LGHNA and CDR2 is YNFKEQ. With 1 base removed from V and 11 bases from J, the gap between germline ends came to 12 bases. The CDR3 length is 13 residues. The CDR3 sequence is CASSQAGSMAQHF. CDR3 sequence (DNA): TGTGCCAGCAGCCAAGCAGGGTCCATGGCCCAGCATTTT.

This chain uses TRBV6-6 with TRBJ1-6, with TRBD1 identical over 8 bases. After removal of 2 bases from V and 8 bases from J, the junction contained 8 bases not matched to a gene. The CDR3 is 16 amino acids. Per germline, CDR1 MNHNY and CDR2 SVGAGI (reference sequence). CDR3 sequence: CASSYRPGQEYSPLHF. CDR3 in DNA: TGTGCCAGCAGTTACCGACCGGGACAGGAATATTCACCCCTCCACTTT.

The chain uses TRBV4-1 and TRBJ1-1; D ambiguous. Germline loops: CDR1 MGHRA, CDR2 YSYEKL. This CDR3 is built from 15 residues. V was trimmed by 1 base and J by 5 bases, leaving 14 bases between them. The CDR3 DNA is TGCGCCAGCAGCCAAGCGGGAAGCGGGGAGACTGAAGCTTTCTTT. This codes for CASSQAGSGETEAFF.

This chain joins TRBV11-2 and TRBJ1-6; D remains unclear. In germline, CDR1 is SGHAT, CDR2 FQNNGV. V was pared by 7 bases and J by 0 bases, with 19 bases between. CDR3 length equals 18 residues. The CDR3 is CASTPERDPSSYNSPLHF. For the CDR3, the DNA is TGTGCCAGCACCCCTGAGCGGGATCCGAGCTCCTATAATTCACCCCTCCACTTT.

The rearrangement joins TRBV7-2 to TRBJ1-2; D remains ambiguous. V dropped 5 bases and J dropped 0 bases, with 10 bases sitting between them. The germline gives CDR1 SGHTA, CDR2 FQGNSA. The CDR3 runs 14 residues. Here the CDR3 reads CASSPRAANYGYTF. Here the CDR3 DNA reads TGTGCCAGCAGCCCACGCGCCGCTAACTATGGCTACACCTTC.

V and J are TRBV18 and TRBJ2-7, with TRBD1 as a possible D gene (6 bases). Trimming shortened V by 6 bases and J by 10 bases, and 13 bases separated the two germline ends. CDR3 length: 11 residues. Germline V gene sequence: CDR1 KGHSH, CDR2 LQKENI. CDR3 nucleotide sequence: TGTGCCAGCTCCTCAGGGGTCGAACAGTACTTC. Its translation is CASSSGVEQYF.

V usage is TRBV5-1 and J usage is TRBJ2-2; 9 bases match TRBD1. With 4 bases clipped from V and 4 bases from J, the junction kept 2 bases outside the gene matches. The CDR3 has 14 amino acids. The germline gives CDR1 SGHRS, CDR2 YFSETQ. The CDR3 DNA reads as TGCGCCAGCAGCGCGGGACAGGGCACCGGGGAGCTGTTTTTT. Translated: CASSAGQGTGELFF.

The rearrangement uses TRBV30 and TRBJ2-3, with D hard to call. Germline V gives CDR1 GTSNPN, CDR2 SVGIG (reference sequence). The CDR3 contains 15 residues. Deletions cut 3 bases from V and 2 bases from J, with 15 bases between. CDR3 residues: CAWSQVFRDTDTQYF. As DNA, the CDR3 is TGTGCCTGGAGCCAGGTATTCAGAGACACAGATACGCAGTATTTT.

CDR3 region: CATNRGAFYEQYF. The CDR3 DNA reads as TGTGCCACCAACAGGGGGGCCTTCTACGAGCAGTACTTC. The chain links TRBV28 to TRBJ2-7; 8 bases agree with TRBD1. Per the germline V gene, CDR1 is MDHEN and CDR2 is SYDVKM. Trimming removed 10 bases from V and 3 bases from J; junction bases left unmatched: 8. The CDR3 sequence is 13 residues long.

The V gene is TRBV10-3, the J gene TRBJ2-5; 12 nucleotides match TRBD2. The CDR3 has 16 residues. V shed 11 bases, J shed 1 base, and the junction held 11 bases outside the gene matches. The V gene's germline CDR1 is ENHRY and CDR2 SYGVKD. The CDR3 region has the DNA TGTGCCTCTCAGGGAGGACTAGCGGGGAGCCAAGAGACCCAGTACTTC. Residues: CASQGGLAGSQETQYF.

The rearrangement joins TRBV19 to TRBJ2-7, with TRBD1 matching 9 bases. The CDR3 runs 15 residues. The J segment lost 5 bases and the V segment lost 4 bases, leaving 9 bases of the junction unmatched. Per the germline V gene, CDR1 is LNHDA and CDR2 is SQIVND (reference sequence). DNA of the CDR3: TGTGCCAGTAGTACGAACAGGGGGCTGAAAGACGAGCAGTACTTC. Translation gives CASSTNRGLKDEQYF.

The CDR3 sequence: CASSSRIEETQYF. The CDR3, as DNA: TGTGCCAGCTCATCCAGGATCGAAGAGACCCAGTACTTC. The rearrangement joins TRBV5-6 to TRBJ2-5; D uncertain. The CDR3 runs 13 residues. The germline gives CDR1 SGHDT, CDR2 YYEEEE. V lost 7 bases and J 3 bases, leaving 13 bases between the germline ends.

The V call is TRBV7-8, the J call TRBJ2-1, with 9 bases aligning to TRBD2. This CDR3 contains 15 residues. Germline V gene data show CDR1 as SGHVS and CDR2 as FQNEAQ. With 4 bases clipped from V and 7 bases from J, the junction kept 8 bases outside the gene matches. CDR3 sequence (DNA): TGTGCCAGCAGCTCCGTAGCGGGGGTCCTGAATGAGCAGTTCTTC. This encodes CASSSVAGVLNEQFF.

V and J are TRBV2 and TRBJ1-3; D is ambiguous. Per germline, CDR1 SNHLY and CDR2 FYNNEI. The V and J ends lost 4 bases and 2 bases respectively, with 9 bases between them. The CDR3 is made up of 14 amino acids. Here the CDR3 reads CASSAQVAGNTIYF. Written as DNA, the CDR3 is TGTGCCAGCAGTGCCCAGGTCGCTGGAAACACCATATATTTT.

This chain joins TRBV11-2 and TRBJ1-1; weak D call: TRBD1 (5 bases). V was trimmed by 5 bases and J by 2 bases, leaving 9 bases between them. The CDR3 extends over 13 amino acids. Germline CDR1 and CDR2: SGHAT and FQNNGV. As DNA, the CDR3 is TGTGCCAGCAGCCCCAGGGAAAACACTGAAGCTTTCTTT. It yields the protein CASSPRENTEAFF.